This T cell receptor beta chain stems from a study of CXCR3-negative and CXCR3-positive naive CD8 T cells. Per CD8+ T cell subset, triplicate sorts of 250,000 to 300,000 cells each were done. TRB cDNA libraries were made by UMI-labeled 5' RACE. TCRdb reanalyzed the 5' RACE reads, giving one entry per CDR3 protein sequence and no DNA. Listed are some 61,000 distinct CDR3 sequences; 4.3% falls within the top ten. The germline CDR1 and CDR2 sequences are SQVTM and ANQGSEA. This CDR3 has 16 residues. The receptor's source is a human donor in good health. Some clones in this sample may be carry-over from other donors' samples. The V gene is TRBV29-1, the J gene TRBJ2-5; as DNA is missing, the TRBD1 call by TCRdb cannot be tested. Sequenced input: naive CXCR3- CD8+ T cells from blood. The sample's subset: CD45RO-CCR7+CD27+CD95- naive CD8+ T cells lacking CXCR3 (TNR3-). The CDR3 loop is CSVEREGGGWQETQYF.